The sample holds many counts of the clone carrying this T cell receptor (beta chain). The antigen is undetermined. The record originates from a study of T cells after yellow fever vaccination. Study results and limitations: Booster samples showed a return of most primary-vaccination clones (almost 97% CD4, 70% to 90% CD8). The secondary response peaked faster, at day 5 versus 15, but was weaker.

It was through 5'RACE template switching that TCR cDNA was made, with a universal primer site and UMIs added. TCRdb reprocessed the 5' RACE reads with MiXCR, giving one entry per CDR3 protein. The repertoire has roughly 150,000 distinct CDR3 sequences, 6% to 7.5% of them found once; the top ten carry about 2.5%. V lost 6 bases, J lost 6 bases, and 4 bases stayed unmatched. The CDR3 runs 13 residues. This TCR was sampled from a man between 18 and 29 years old who received the YFV17D yellow fever vaccine. The source material was CD4+ T cells sorted from PBMCs, sampled 5 days after the first yellow fever vaccination. The chain carries TRBV12-3 or TRBV12-4 and TRBJ2-2; 7 bases agree with TRBD1. For the CDR3, the DNA is TGTGCCAGCAGCCACAGGGGACCCGGGGAGCTGTTTTTT. It codes for CASSHRGPGELFF.